Shown below are 17 T cell receptor beta chains from a single sample sequenced in a study of patients and donors after allogeneic stem cell transplantation (dated by TCRdb to 2019 to 2021). The method was RT-PCR. The sequencing machine was a NextSeq 550. TCRdb passed the public sequencing reads through fastp at Q25 and MiXCR, retaining productive beta sequences. Each record represents a unique CDR3 protein, reported with the most common genes and DNA among its rows. The table for this sample lists about a million distinct CDR3 sequences; 15% to 20% of them were counted only once. The ten largest clones add up to 5% to 7.5% of the sample. Sequenced material: blood, either unsorted or a sorted T cell fraction (not recorded which). The receptors were gathered from a human donor who was either an allogeneic HSCT recipient or a stem cell or donor lymphocyte infusion donor (not recorded which). It is not recorded whose cells these are; they may come from a transplant donor.

The gene calls are TRBV5-1 and TRBJ2-7, with 8 positions matching TRBD1. This CDR3 region has 14 residues. Germline values: CDR1 SGHRS, CDR2 YFSETQ. Losses at the gene ends were 0 bases for V and 5 bases for J; bases not matched to a gene: 4. The CDR3 DNA is TGCGCCAGCAGCTTGGGACAGGGGCCGGACGAGCAGTACTTC. Translating gives CASSLGQGPDEQYF.

The sample holds a few counts of this clonotype. The rearrangement uses TRBV25-1 and TRBJ2-5; 7 bases align to TRBD1. This CDR3 region has 13 residues. J gave up 3 bases and V 8 bases, and 6 bases lay outside the gene matches. Germline CDR1 and CDR2: MGHDK and SYGVNS. The CDR3 is CASVGQRKETQYF. CDR3 nucleotide sequence: TGTGCCAGCGTGGGACAGAGAAAAGAGACCCAGTACTTC.

Only a few counts were recorded for this clonotype. This chain links TRBV18 with TRBJ2-7; 11 bases are shared with TRBD2. This CDR3 is 15 amino acids long. Germline CDR1 and CDR2: KGHSH and LQKENI. The trim removed 0 bases at V and 2 bases at J, leaving 0 bases unmatched. The CDR3 DNA reads as TGTGCCAGCTCACCACCGACTAGCGGGACCTACGAGCAGTACTTC. Translating gives CASSPPTSGTYEQYF.

The chain is built from TRBV5-1 and TRBJ2-1; no reliable D call. The ends were cut back, 0 bases at V and 4 bases at J, with 8 bases in the middle. CDR1 is SGHRS, CDR2 YFSETQ, per germline. This CDR3 has 14 residues. CDR3 sequence: CASSLEQSYNEQFF. In DNA form, the CDR3 reads TGCGCCAGCAGCTTGGAACAGTCTTACAATGAGCAGTTCTTC.

This chain uses TRBV7-3 with TRBJ2-5, with a possible D match to TRBD2 (6 bases). Trimming stripped 4 bases from V and 2 bases from J, with 8 bases between. This CDR3 contains 13 residues. Germline loops: CDR1 SGHTA, CDR2 FQGTGA. The DNA of the CDR3 is TGTGCCAGCAGCTCACTAGCACAAGAGACCCAGTACTTC. This translates into CASSSLAQETQYF.

This clonotype showed up just a few times. The rearrangement links TRBV18 to TRBJ2-1; D is perhaps TRBD2 (6 bases). Per germline, CDR1 KGHSH and CDR2 LQKENI. The CDR3 runs to 12 residues. Trimming shortened V by 5 bases and J by 16 bases, and 18 bases separated the two germline ends. The CDR3 DNA reads as TGTGCCAGCTCATCGAGCGGTTGGAGGGATTTCTTC. This translates into CASSSSGWRDFF. Variable domain in full (rest from reference TRBV18 and TRBJ2-1): NAGVMQNPRHLVRRRGQEARLRCSPMKGHSHVYWYRQLPEEGLKFMVYLQKENIIDESGMPKERFSAEFPKEGPSILRIQQVVRGDSAAYFCASSSSGWRDFFGPGTRLTVL.

This clonotype was observed at least ten times. V and J are TRBV5-1 and TRBJ2-1; perhaps TRBD2 as D (5 bases). V gave up 2 bases and J gave up 2 bases, with 11 bases separating them. The CDR3 has 15 amino acids. Germline V gives CDR1 SGHRS, CDR2 YFSETQ. The DNA of the CDR3 is TGCGCCAGCAGCTTAGAAGCGGTACCCTACAATGAGCAGTTCTTC. Translated, it gives CASSLEAVPYNEQFF.

The V and J genes are TRBV10-3 and TRBJ2-6, with D unresolved. The germline V gene has CDR1 ENHRY and CDR2 SYGVKD. CDR3 length equals 17 residues. With 0 bases removed from V and 4 bases from J, the gap between germline ends came to 13 bases. CDR3 bases: TGTGCCATCAGTGAGTCGCCCTTACCATCAGGGGCCAACGTCCTGACTTTC. Protein sequence: CAISESPLPSGANVLTF.

The chain employs TRBV20-1 and TRBJ1-1; D call uncertain. With 3 bases removed from V and 1 base from J, the gap between germline ends came to 9 bases. The CDR3 is 13 amino acids. Germline CDR1 reads DFQATT; CDR2 reads SNEGSKA (reference sequence). CDR3 amino acids: CSASRQKNTEAFF. CDR3 sequence (DNA): TGCAGTGCTAGCAGACAAAAGAACACTGAAGCTTTCTTT.

This clonotype was seen only a few times. V and J are TRBV20-1 and TRBJ2-1; TRBD2 might be the D (6 bases). Germline CDR1 reads DFQATT; CDR2 reads SNEGSKA (reference sequence). With 6 bases removed from V and 6 bases from J, the gap between germline ends came to 12 bases. The CDR3 is 12 residues long. The CDR3 is CSATMGGNEQFF. CDR3 in DNA: TGCAGTGCCACGATGGGGGGCAATGAGCAGTTCTTC.

This clonotype appeared a few times. V gene TRBV7-3 combines with J gene TRBJ2-2; TRBD2 is a possible D gene (5 bases). With 6 bases removed from V and 1 base from J, the gap between germline ends came to 9 bases. This CDR3 contains 14 residues. Germline CDR1 reads SGHTA; CDR2 reads FQGTGA. The CDR3 DNA follows: TGTGCCAGCAGAGGCGGGCGGAACACCGGGGAGCTGTTTTTT. Translated: CASRGGRNTGELFF. Looking up the rest from reference TRBV7-3 and TRBJ2-2 gives the full variable domain: GAGVSQTPSNKVTEKGKYVELRCDPISGHTALYWYRQSLGQGPEFLIYFQGTGAADDSGLPNDRFFAVRPEGSVSTLKIQRTERGDSAVYLCASRGGRNTGELFFGEGSRLTVL.

V gene TRBV6-5 combines with J gene TRBJ1-1, with a weak D call TRBD1 (5 bases). The ends were cut back, 2 bases at V and 0 bases at J, with 16 bases in the middle. The CDR3 has 17 amino acids. Germline V lookup: CDR1 MNHEY, CDR2 SVGAGI. In DNA, the CDR3 is TGTGCCAGCAGTTACGGGTGGGGGGTTGGCATGAACACTGAAGCTTTCTTT. Amino acid sequence: CASSYGWGVGMNTEAFF.

This clonotype was detected a few times. V and J are TRBV6-2 or TRBV6-3 and TRBJ2-1; 12 bases are shared with TRBD2. CDR1 and CDR2 from the germline V gene are MNHEY and SVGEGT. Trimming removed 0 bases from V and 9 bases from J; junction bases left unmatched: 9. This CDR3 spans 17 amino acids. The CDR3 protein is CASSYSAPSGRALEQFF. CDR3 bases: TGTGCCAGCAGTTACTCGGCTCCTAGCGGGAGGGCCCTTGAGCAGTTCTTC.

The genes are TRBV25-1 and TRBJ1-4; D may be TRBD1 (6 bases). The CDR3 loop spans 16 amino acids. From germline, CDR1 is MGHDK and CDR2 SYGVNS. Trimming took off 2 bases at V and 3 bases at J, with 13 bases between the two ends. This CDR3 reads CASSERWSGANEKLFF. The CDR3 DNA is TGTGCCAGCAGTGAACGATGGTCAGGGGCTAATGAAAAACTGTTTTTT.

The chain couples TRBV7-9 to TRBJ2-7; 9 bases map to TRBD2. The CDR3 length is 16 residues. After removal of 3 bases from V and 1 base from J, the junction contained 7 bases not matched to a gene. CDR1 SEHNR and CDR2 FQNEAQ come from the germline V gene (reference sequence). Here the CDR3 reads CASSLPRSGGSYEQYF. As DNA, the CDR3 is TGTGCCAGCAGCTTGCCTCGCAGCGGGGGGTCCTACGAGCAGTACTTC.

The genes are TRBV4-3 and TRBJ1-2; D is possibly TRBD1 (6 bases). Looked up from germline, CDR1 is LGHNA and CDR2 is YSLEER. CDR3 length: 17 amino acids. V was clipped by 1 base and J by 11 bases, with 26 bases between them. CDR3 nucleotides: TGCGCCAGCAGCCAAGCGGAGGACAGCCTCGGTGGGAACCTGTACACCTTC. This sequence encodes CASSQAEDSLGGNLYTF.

Ten or more counts support this clonotype. The chain joins TRBV5-1 to TRBJ2-1; 8 nucleotides agree with TRBD2. Germline loops: CDR1 SGHRS, CDR2 YFSETQ. The CDR3 has 15 residues. With V trimmed by 0 bases and J by 5 bases, 4 bases remained unmatched. The CDR3, as DNA: TGCGCCAGCAGCTTGGGAGCGGGGGAGCACAATGAGCAGTTCTTC. Residues: CASSLGAGEHNEQFF.